What follows are 31 T cell receptor beta chains derived from one specimen sequenced in a study of shared clonotypes between healthy human individuals. The data were produced by immunoSEQ multiplex PCR, yet TCRdb's version contains in-frame clones alone and is incomplete. The profile shows about 2.3 million clones, approximately 90% of them singletons. Material: naive CD4+ T cells from PBMCs. Specified subset: CD45RA+ positively selected. These receptor sequences come from a man aged 18 to 29 in good health. Some clones in this sample may be carry-over from other donors' samples.

This chain connects TRBV5-1 to TRBJ1-5; no reliable D call. The CDR3 consists of 14 residues. CDR1 is SGHRS, CDR2 YFSETQ, per germline. V lost 0 bases and J lost 2, with 6 bases in between. As DNA, the CDR3 is TGCGCCAGCAGCTTGGGTAATGGCAATCAGCCCCAGCATTTT. Translated, it gives CASSLGNGNQPQHF.

Only a few counts were recorded for this clone. This specimen includes other DNA sequences encoding the same CDR3. V gene TRBV5-1 combines with J gene TRBJ2-1; the match to TRBD2 covers 8 bases. Looked up from germline, CDR1 is SGHRS and CDR2 is YFSETQ. After removal of 0 bases from V and 3 bases from J, the junction contained 5 bases not matched to a gene. This CDR3 has 16 amino acids. The CDR3 nucleotides read TGCGCCAGCAGCTTGGGCGCGGGAGGAGGCTACAATGAGCAGTTCTTC. Translation: CASSLGAGGGYNEQFF. The whole variable domain, remainder taken from reference TRBV5-1 and TRBJ2-1, is KAGVTQTPRYLIKTRGQQVTLSCSPISGHRSVSWYQQTPGQGLQFLFEYFSETQRNKGNFPGRFSGRQFSNSRSEMNVSTLELGDSALYLCASSLGAGGGYNEQFFGPGTRLTVL.

V and J are TRBV16 and TRBJ2-4; the D is unclear. Trimming removed 4 bases from V and 7 bases from J, with 14 bases in between. Germline assignment: CDR1 KGHSY and CDR2 FQNENV. The CDR3 spans 14 residues. As DNA, the CDR3 is TGTGCCAGCAGCCCCTCTACCGGCGTCAACATTCAGTACTTC. Residues: CASSPSTGVNIQYF.

Remarks on this clone: The sample holds other DNA sequences that translate to the same CDR3. The chain combines TRBV20-1 with TRBJ2-7, with D possibly called TRBD1 or TRBD2 (6 bases each). Trimming stripped 3 bases from V and 6 bases from J, with 9 bases between. CDR1 DFQATT and CDR2 SNEGSKA come from the germline V gene (reference sequence). This CDR3 comprises 11 residues. The CDR3 sequence: CSASEGGEQYF. The DNA of the CDR3 is TGCAGTGCTAGCGAGGGGGGCGAGCAGTACTTC.

A remark on this clone: The same CDR3 arises from other DNA sequences in this sample as well. The chain links TRBV6-1 to TRBJ2-5; D possibly corresponds to TRBD2 (5 bases). The CDR3 is 12 residues long. In germline, CDR1 is MNHNS, CDR2 SASEGT. The ends were cut back, 2 bases at V and 5 bases at J, with 6 bases in the middle. CDR3 DNA sequence: TGTGCCAGCAGTGAAACGGGGGAGACCCAGTACTTC. Translating gives CASSETGETQYF.

This chain uses TRBV6-1 with TRBJ1-1, with D perhaps matching TRBD1 (5 bases). Per the germline V gene, CDR1 is MNHNS and CDR2 is SASEGT. The ends were cut back, 3 bases at V and 5 bases at J, with 13 bases in the middle. The CDR3 consists of 14 residues. Here the CDR3 DNA reads TGTGCCAGCAGTGATGCGGGGCCCAGAACTGAAGCTTTCTTT. Translation gives CASSDAGPRTEAFF.

The chain joins TRBV6-5 to TRBJ1-1, with 7 positions matching TRBD1. Germline loops: CDR1 MNHEY, CDR2 SVGAGI. The CDR3 is 15 amino acids. The V and J ends lost 5 bases and 2 bases, in that order; junction bases with no gene match: 8. CDR3 amino acids: CASSPNRGPNTEAFF. CDR3 sequence (DNA): TGTGCCAGCAGTCCTAACAGGGGACCTAACACTGAAGCTTTCTTT.

This clone appeared a single time. V and J are TRBV30 and TRBJ2-7, with a possible D match to TRBD1 (6 bases). The germline CDR1 and CDR2 sequences are GTSNPN and SVGIG (reference sequence). Trimming removed 2 bases at V and 4 bases at J, with 18 bases between. The CDR3 is made up of 15 amino acids. For the CDR3, the DNA is TGTGCCTGGAGTACACGGGACACGGTAAGATACGAGCAGTACTTC. Protein product: CAWSTRDTVRYEQYF.

The chain uses TRBV7-3 and TRBJ2-1; D is undetermined. Germline assignment: CDR1 SGHTA and CDR2 FQGTGA. V gave up 0 bases and J gave up 7 bases, with 4 bases separating them. This CDR3 spans 12 amino acids. This chain's CDR3 is CASSLTRNEQFF. The CDR3 DNA is TGTGCCAGCAGCTTAACGAGGAATGAGCAGTTCTTC.

The rearrangement links TRBV6-5 to TRBJ2-2; tentatively, D is TRBD1 (6 bases). Deletions cut 7 bases from V and 7 bases from J, with 13 bases between. CDR1 and CDR2 from the germline V gene are MNHEY and SVGAGI. CDR3 length: 13 residues. CDR3 protein: CASNVGAHGELFF. For the CDR3, the DNA is TGTGCCAGCAACGTGGGGGCTCACGGGGAGCTGTTTTTT.

The J gene is TRBJ2-5, the V gene TRBV5-4; D is ambiguous. The CDR3 has 13 residues. Trimming stripped 8 bases from V and 0 bases from J, with 11 bases between. Germline V lookup: CDR1 SGHNT, CDR2 YYREEE (reference sequence). The CDR3 region is CASWRGDQETQYF. The DNA for the CDR3 is TGTGCCAGTTGGCGAGGCGACCAAGAGACCCAGTACTTC.

V gene TRBV10-1 combines with J gene TRBJ1-1; D gene unclear. Germline V CDR1 and CDR2: WNHNN, SYGVQD (reference sequence). The CDR3 covers 13 residues. V lost 4 bases and J 1 base, leaving 7 bases between the germline ends. CDR3 coding DNA: TGCGCCAGCAGTGTCAGGCAGAACACTGAAGCTTTCTTT. Protein: CASSVRQNTEAFF.

In the case of this clone: This same CDR3 is encoded by further DNA sequences in the sample. The chain recombines TRBV2 with TRBJ1-2; possibly TRBD1 for D (5 bases). This CDR3 has 13 amino acids. V was shortened by 6 bases and J by 1 base, with 9 bases between the two germline ends. Germline CDR1 and CDR2: SNHLY and FYNNEI. In DNA form, the CDR3 reads TGTGCCAGCAGGGACGACAGTAACTATGGCTACACCTTC. Translation gives CASRDDSNYGYTF.

This chain connects TRBV4-1 to TRBJ1-4; the match to TRBD1 covers 8 bases. CDR1 is MGHRA and CDR2 is YSYEKL in the germline V gene. The ends lost 1 base at V and 11 bases at J; junction bases unmatched: 6. The CDR3 is 14 amino acids. In DNA form, the CDR3 reads TGCGCCAGCAGCCAAGGACAGGGGTCTAGGAAACTGTTTTTT. Residues: CASSQGQGSRKLFF.

As to this clone: The junction and the germline gene differ at one end; a read error may be behind it. Other DNA sequences in the sample encode the same CDR3. The chain has TRBV20-1 and TRBJ1-2; 7 bases map to TRBD1. This CDR3 contains 11 residues. Germline CDR1 and CDR2: DFQATT and SNEGSKA (reference sequence). CDR3: CSAGDRDGYTF. In DNA form, the CDR3 reads TGCAGTGCTGGAGACAGGGATGGCTACACCTTC.

The chain couples TRBV4-1 to TRBJ1-5; the D is unclear. CDR3 length: 15 amino acids. Trimming removed 3 bases at V and 7 bases at J, with 16 bases between. Looked up from germline, CDR1 is MGHRA and CDR2 is YSYEKL. The CDR3 sequence: CASSQEGGKGQPQHF. CDR3 sequence (DNA): TGCGCCAGCAGCCAGGAGGGAGGGAAGGGCCAGCCCCAGCATTTT.

J is TRBJ2-5 and V is TRBV5-1, with D possibly matching TRBD1 (6 bases). This CDR3 contains 15 residues. The germline V gene has CDR1 SGHRS and CDR2 YFSETQ. Trimming shortened V by 0 bases and J by 4 bases, and 13 bases separated the two germline ends. The CDR3 nucleotides are TGCGCCAGCAGCTTGGCAGGGGCCGAGGGAGAGACCCAGTACTTC. Translating gives CASSLAGAEGETQYF.

This clone occurred once. The chain uses TRBV7-9 and TRBJ1-6; D is uncertain. V shed 1 base and J shed 7 bases, with 2 bases lying between them. The CDR3 extends over 12 amino acids. Germline V lookup: CDR1 SEHNR, CDR2 FQNEAQ (reference sequence). The CDR3 protein is CASSLENSPLHF. As DNA, the CDR3 is TGTGCCAGCAGCTTAGAGAATTCACCCCTCCACTTT. Full variable domain (missing parts from reference TRBV7-9 and TRBJ1-6): DTGVSQNPRHKITKRGQNVTFRCDPISEHNRLYWYRQTLGQGPEFLTYFQNEAQLEKSRLLSDRFSAERPKGSFSTLEIQRTEQGDSAMYLCASSLENSPLHFGNGTRLTVT.

The rearrangement uses TRBV29-1 and TRBJ2-3; possible D gene TRBD1, 5 bases. The CDR3 has 12 amino acids. Trimming left V 7 bases short and J 8 bases short, with 16 bases between. Germline CDR1 reads SQVTM; CDR2 reads ANQGSEA. The CDR3 sequence: CSGSWGSGTQYF. CDR3 coding DNA: TGCAGCGGGAGTTGGGGCTCAGGTACGCAGTATTTT.

V is TRBV19 and J is TRBJ2-4, with 9 bases matching TRBD2. The J segment lost 7 bases and the V segment lost 7 bases, leaving 11 bases of the junction unmatched. CDR3 length: 15 residues. Germline loops: CDR1 LNHDA, CDR2 SQIVND (reference sequence). This chain's CDR3 is CASTKREVAWNIQYF. The DNA for the CDR3 is TGTGCCAGTACCAAGCGGGAGGTAGCTTGGAACATTCAGTACTTC.

The chain carries TRBV4-3 and TRBJ2-2; possibly TRBD1 or TRBD2 for D (5 bases each). Trimming removed 4 bases from V and 0 bases from J, with 12 bases in between. CDR1 is LGHNA and CDR2 is YSLEER in the germline V gene. CDR3 size: 16 residues. The CDR3 DNA is TGCGCCAGCAGCCCGGTTGGGGACGCGAACACCGGGGAGCTGTTTTTT. Its translation is CASSPVGDANTGELFF.

This chain links TRBV28 with TRBJ2-3; tentative D call: TRBD2 (5 bases). CDR1 is MDHEN and CDR2 is SYDVKM in the germline V gene. This CDR3 spans 14 amino acids. The V gene lost 5 bases and the J gene lost 6 bases, with 15 bases spanning the gap. The CDR3 coding sequence is TGTGCCAGCAGTCCTCAGACTGGGGAGGATACGCAGTATTTT. Amino acid sequence: CASSPQTGEDTQYF.

The chain is built from TRBV7-2 and TRBJ1-1; D gene unclear. V shed 2 bases and J shed 5 bases, with 12 bases lying between them. This CDR3 is built from 14 residues. Germline V gene sequence: CDR1 SGHTA, CDR2 FQGNSA. CDR3 region: CASSLQAEATEAFF. As DNA, the CDR3 is TGTGCCAGCAGCTTACAGGCAGAGGCAACTGAAGCTTTCTTT.

The chain couples TRBV5-1 to TRBJ2-2; TRBD2 aligns across 10 bases. Germline V gene sequence: CDR1 SGHRS, CDR2 YFSETQ. V gave up 3 bases and J gave up 2 bases; unmatched junction bases: 4. The CDR3 loop spans 16 amino acids. For the CDR3, the DNA is TGCGCCAGCAGCTGGGGACTAGCGTTAAACACCGGGGAGCTGTTTTTT. Translation gives CASSWGLALNTGELFF.

This chain links TRBV5-1 with TRBJ2-3, with D perhaps given as TRBD1 or TRBD2 (7 bases each). V lost 1 base to trimming and J lost 4 bases, with 16 bases between them. The germline V gene has CDR1 SGHRS and CDR2 YFSETQ. This CDR3 region has 16 residues. The CDR3, as DNA: TGCGCCAGCAGCTTGCCGGGAGGAGGGGGCCCAGATACGCAGTATTTT. This sequence encodes CASSLPGGGGPDTQYF.

The chain links TRBV11-2 to TRBJ1-2; D not resolved. The germline V gene has CDR1 SGHAT and CDR2 FQNNGV. V gave up 5 bases and J gave up 6 bases, with 19 bases separating them. The CDR3 spans 15 residues. CDR3: CASSPRGELTNGYTF. CDR3 in DNA: TGTGCCAGCAGCCCCCGGGGAGAGCTAACTAATGGCTACACCTTC.

V is TRBV5-4 and J is TRBJ2-7, with D hard to call. The CDR3 spans 12 residues. In germline, CDR1 is SGHNT, CDR2 YYREEE (reference sequence). V lost 2 bases and J lost 6, with 9 bases in between. The CDR3 coding sequence is TGTGCCAGCAGCTTCGAATACAGCGAGCAGTACTTC. It yields the protein CASSFEYSEQYF.

The rearrangement links TRBV6-5 to TRBJ2-7; D gene uncertain. CDR1 and CDR2 (germline): MNHEY, SVGAGI. The V end lost 2 bases, the J end lost 5 bases, and 10 bases lay between the germline ends. The CDR3 runs 13 residues. This CDR3 is CASSYPATNEQYF. CDR3 bases: TGTGCCAGCAGTTACCCAGCGACAAACGAGCAGTACTTC.

The gene calls are TRBV6-5 and TRBJ1-2, with a possible D match to TRBD1 (5 bases). The V gene lost 6 bases and the J gene lost 3 bases, with 14 bases spanning the gap. The length of the CDR3 is 14 residues. In germline, CDR1 is MNHEY, CDR2 SVGAGI. The CDR3 bases are TGTGCCAGCAGCCACAGGTCCGTACACTATGGCTACACCTTC. Translation gives CASSHRSVHYGYTF.

This chain joins TRBV7-3 and TRBJ2-7; 10 positions agree with TRBD1. Per germline, CDR1 SGHTA and CDR2 FQGTGA. The CDR3 extends over 14 amino acids. V shed 5 bases, J shed 6 bases, and the junction held 7 bases outside the gene matches. DNA of the CDR3: TGTGCCAGCAGCCAGGACAGGGGGGCTTCCGAGCAGTACTTC. This sequence encodes CASSQDRGASEQYF.

The rearrangement joins TRBV25-1 to TRBJ2-3, with 11 bases lining up with TRBD2. The CDR3 sequence is 16 residues long. Germline assignment: CDR1 MGHDK and CDR2 SYGVNS. V gave up 8 bases and J gave up 4 bases; unmatched junction bases: 11. CDR3 residues: CASSPLAGGISDTQYF. The CDR3 coding sequence is TGTGCCAGCTCCCCTTTAGCGGGAGGGATTTCAGATACGCAGTATTTT.